Following are 29 T cell receptor beta chains from one sample sequenced in a study of T cell changes during pregnancy in multiple sclerosis. Only in-frame clones appear in the TCRdb table, and some are missing; sequencing was by immunoSEQ multiplex PCR. Of about 76,000 clones in the sample, roughly 92% are singletons; the top ten hold around 3.5%. Sample: peripheral blood, taken after pregnancy. The source is a female donor in good health, enrolled as a control in a pregnancy study.

The genes are TRBV19 and TRBJ1-1, with D uncertain. Germline V gene data show CDR1 as LNHDA and CDR2 as SQIVND (reference sequence). CDR3 length equals 13 residues. Trimming shortened V by 0 bases and J by 5 bases, and 7 bases separated the two germline ends. CDR3 protein: CASSIELRTEAFF. The CDR3, as DNA: TGTGCCAGTAGTATAGAACTCCGGACTGAAGCTTTCTTT.

The chain employs TRBV7-9 and TRBJ2-1, with 13 bases matching TRBD2. The germline CDR1 and CDR2 sequences are SEHNR and FQNEAQ (reference sequence). Trimming took 5 bases from V and 2 from J; bases not matched to a gene: 9. The CDR3 consists of 18 residues. Here the CDR3 reads CASSPRTSGRRTYNEQFF. As DNA, the CDR3 is TGTGCCAGCAGCCCTCGGACTAGCGGGAGACGGACCTACAATGAGCAGTTCTTC.

V and J are TRBV5-1 and TRBJ1-5, with TRBD1 identical over 8 bases. Unmatched junction bases numbered 6, after V lost 4 bases and J lost 3 bases. This CDR3 has 15 amino acids. Germline CDR1 reads SGHRS; CDR2 reads YFSETQ. CDR3 region: CASSPLTGDNQPQHF. The CDR3 DNA sequence: TGCGCCAGCAGCCCGCTGACAGGGGACAATCAGCCCCAGCATTTT.

This clone has a single count. The chain carries TRBV18 and TRBJ1-1; 7 bases match TRBD1. The CDR3 consists of 14 residues. CDR1 is KGHSH and CDR2 is LQKENI in the germline V gene. V trimming: 4 bases; J trimming: 7 bases; junction bases outside the gene matches: 9. This CDR3 reads CASSLEQGIDEAFF. CDR3 DNA sequence: TGTGCCAGCTCACTCGAACAGGGGATCGATGAAGCTTTCTTT.

V gene TRBV11-3 combines with J gene TRBJ2-1; D may be TRBD2 (6 bases). The V gene's germline CDR1 is SGHNT and CDR2 YENEEA. The CDR3 is 13 residues long. Trimming pared 1 base from V and 8 bases from J, leaving 9 bases between. The chain's CDR3 is CASSLAGLHEQFF. In DNA, the CDR3 is TGTGCCAGCAGCTTAGCGGGACTTCATGAGCAGTTCTTC.

V gene TRBV28 combines with J gene TRBJ1-1; the match to TRBD1 covers 7 bases. The V gene's germline CDR1 is MDHEN and CDR2 SYDVKM. The V segment lost 5 bases and the J segment 4 bases; nucleotides outside the gene matches: 13. This CDR3 spans 16 amino acids. CDR3 amino acids: CASSTRDSPRGTEAFF. CDR3 DNA: TGTGCCAGCAGTACCCGGGACAGCCCTCGGGGCACTGAAGCTTTCTTT.

CDR3 sequence (DNA): TGCAGCGTGTCTACTAGCGGGGGGGTGAGGGGGACCCAGTACTTC. This gives the protein CSVSTSGGVRGTQYF. This rearrangement joins TRBV29-1 to TRBJ2-5; 13 positions match TRBD2. V lost 6 bases, J lost 7 bases, and 11 bases stayed unmatched. Germline V CDR1 and CDR2: SQVTM, ANQGSEA. The CDR3 runs to 15 residues. The full variable domain, its missing parts supplied by reference TRBV29-1 and TRBJ2-5, is SAVISQKPSRDICQRGTSLTIQCQVDSQVTMMFWYRQQPGQSLTLIATANQGSEATYESGFVIDKFPISRPNLTFSTLTVSNMSPEDSSIYLCSVSTSGGVRGTQYFGPGTRLLVL.

This chain uses TRBV5-4 with TRBJ1-4; TRBD1 might be the D (5 bases). Germline CDR1 reads SGHNT; CDR2 reads YYREEE (reference sequence). The V gene lost 2 bases and the J gene lost 8 bases, with 19 bases spanning the gap. The CDR3 is made up of 16 amino acids. Here the CDR3 DNA reads TGTGCCAGCAGCTTATCCGGCTGGGGCGGGAGAGAAAAACTGTTTTTT. As protein: CASSLSGWGGREKLFF.

The rearrangement links TRBV30 to TRBJ1-5, with D perhaps TRBD1 (5 bases). With 2 bases removed from V and 1 base from J, the gap between germline ends came to 15 bases. Germline V lookup: CDR1 GTSNPN, CDR2 SVGIG (reference sequence). This CDR3 is built from 16 residues. The CDR3 here is CAWSTGHVGSNQPQHF. The CDR3 nucleotides are TGTGCCTGGAGTACTGGACACGTCGGAAGCAATCAGCCCCAGCATTTT.

The count of this clone is one. The chain joins TRBV9 to TRBJ2-2; 9 nucleotides match TRBD1. This CDR3 is 15 amino acids long. CDR1 and CDR2 from the germline V gene are SGDLS and YYNGEE. The V and J ends lost 5 bases and 5 bases, in that order; junction bases with no gene match: 7. The CDR3 loop reads CASSAAGQGTGELFF. The DNA of the CDR3 is TGTGCCAGCAGTGCCGCGGGACAGGGTACCGGGGAGCTGTTTTTT.

J is TRBJ2-7 and V is TRBV27; 10 bases are a match to TRBD1. J was trimmed by 6 bases and V by 0 bases; bases with no gene match: 5. The CDR3 is 15 amino acids. Germline CDR1 reads MNHEY; CDR2 reads SMNVEV (reference sequence). The DNA for the CDR3 is TGTGCCAGCAGTTTATCTGGGACAGGGGAGGGCGAGCAGTACTTC. This codes for CASSLSGTGEGEQYF.

This chain joins TRBV19 and TRBJ1-6; 7 nucleotides line up with TRBD1. The germline V gene encodes CDR1 LNHDA and CDR2 SQIVND (reference sequence). V lost 7 bases and J lost 3; bases outside the gene matches: 9. CDR3 size: 16 residues. CDR3 sequence reads: CASKGSWDSYNSPLHF. The CDR3 DNA is TGTGCCAGTAAAGGTTCGTGGGACAGCTATAATTCACCCCTCCACTTT.

V usage is TRBV6-6 and J usage is TRBJ1-3, with D possibly being TRBD1 (6 bases). There are 14 residues in the CDR3. Per germline, CDR1 MNHNY and CDR2 SVGAGI (reference sequence). V lost 5 bases, J lost 0 bases, and 8 bases lay in between. The chain's CDR3 is CASSQQGSGNTIYF. The CDR3 bases are TGTGCCAGCAGTCAACAGGGCTCTGGAAACACCATATATTTT.

The chain joins TRBV29-1 to TRBJ2-2, with 9 bases identical to TRBD1. From germline, CDR1 is SQVTM and CDR2 ANQGSEA. V trimming: 7 bases; J trimming: 3 bases; junction bases outside the gene matches: 6. The CDR3 sequence is 14 residues long. DNA of the CDR3: TGCAGCGCCGGAGACAGGGGGGACACCGGGGAGCTGTTTTTT. This gives the protein CSAGDRGDTGELFF.

This clone was seen just once. The gene calls are TRBV7-9 and TRBJ2-2; unclear D gene. Germline-derived CDR1 and CDR2 are SEHNR and FQNEAQ (reference sequence). The CDR3 has 13 amino acids. V lost 4 bases to trimming and J lost 10 bases, with 13 bases between them. CDR3 sequence (DNA): TGTGCCAGCAGCTCTCGAGGATCTGAGGAGCTGTTTTTT. Amino acids: CASSSRGSEELFF.

V is TRBV5-1 and J is TRBJ1-6; a possible D gene is TRBD1 (5 bases). V lost 3 bases to trimming and J lost 5 bases, with 12 bases between them. The V gene's germline CDR1 is SGHRS and CDR2 YFSETQ. This CDR3 is built from 15 residues. The DNA of the CDR3 is TGCGCCAGCAGCTCCGGGACGGGAGATAATTCACCCCTCCACTTT. Translation: CASSSGTGDNSPLHF.

CDR3 region: CASMRGRGDTQYF. As DNA, the CDR3 is TGTGCCAGCATGCGAGGGCGGGGGGATACGCAGTATTTT. V is TRBV2 and J is TRBJ2-3, with TRBD2 identical over 7 bases. The V and J ends lost 7 bases and 6 bases, in that order; junction bases with no gene match: 7. The CDR3 totals 13 residues. Germline V gene lookup returns CDR1 SNHLY and CDR2 FYNNEI. The complete variable domain, with remaining parts taken from reference TRBV2 and TRBJ2-3, reads EPEVTQTPSHQVTQMGQEVILRCVPISNHLYFYWYRQILGQKVEFLVSFYNNEISEKSEIFDDQFSVERPDGSNFTLKIRSTKLEDSAMYFCASMRGRGDTQYFGPGTRLTVL.

The V and J genes are TRBV4-1 and TRBJ2-3; 10 bases align to TRBD2. V lost 1 base, J lost 6 bases, and 7 bases stayed unmatched. CDR1 and CDR2 (germline): MGHRA, YSYEKL. The CDR3 covers 16 residues. The chain's CDR3 is CASSQGAGGLYDTQYF. In nucleotides, the CDR3 is TGCGCCAGCAGCCAAGGAGCGGGGGGGCTCTACGATACGCAGTATTTT.

This chain connects TRBV28 to TRBJ2-1, with 9 nucleotides matching TRBD1. The CDR3 is made up of 15 amino acids. The J segment lost 8 bases and the V segment lost 3 bases, leaving 8 bases of the junction unmatched. Per the germline V gene, CDR1 is MDHEN and CDR2 is SYDVKM. The CDR3 region is CASSFAGTGFYEQFF. CDR3 DNA: TGTGCCAGCAGTTTTGCCGGGACAGGGTTTTATGAGCAGTTCTTC.

The rearrangement joins TRBV2 to TRBJ2-5; 14 bases are shared with TRBD2. Germline V lookup: CDR1 SNHLY, CDR2 FYNNEI. V gave up 5 bases and J gave up 10 bases; unmatched junction bases: 9. The CDR3 extends over 15 amino acids. The chain's CDR3 is CASSRLAGGVLDQYF. The CDR3 DNA reads as TGTGCCAGCAGTAGACTAGCGGGGGGGGTCCTAGACCAGTACTTC.

A single count supports this clone. The chain employs TRBV5-4 and TRBJ2-1, with D possibly being TRBD2 (7 bases). The CDR3 spans 15 residues. Per germline, CDR1 SGHNT and CDR2 YYREEE (reference sequence). V was clipped by 4 bases and J by 5 bases, with 16 bases between them. The CDR3, as DNA: TGTGCCAGCAGCCCGGGGGGCGGGGTAGACAATGAGCAGTTCTTC. Its translation: CASSPGGGVDNEQFF.

This chain links TRBV6-6 with TRBJ1-1; D perhaps matches TRBD1 (6 bases). This CDR3 comprises 13 residues. Trimming left V 0 bases short and J 10 bases short, with 12 bases between. Germline-derived CDR1 and CDR2 are MNHNY and SVGAGI (reference sequence). In DNA form, the CDR3 reads TGTGCCAGCAGTTACTCGACAGGACAGTCAGCTTTCTTT. Its translation: CASSYSTGQSAFF.

The chain couples TRBV25-1 to TRBJ1-4; TRBD1 aligns across 9 bases. Germline V CDR1 and CDR2: MGHDK, SYGVNS. J was trimmed by 7 bases and V by 2 bases; bases with no gene match: 5. The length of the CDR3 is 15 residues. The CDR3 DNA reads as TGTGCCAGCAGTGAAGGCGGGACAGGGCTTGAAAAACTGTTTTTT. Translated, it gives CASSEGGTGLEKLFF. Filled out from reference TRBV25-1 and TRBJ1-4, the complete variable domain reads EADIYQTPRYLVIGTGKKITLECSQTMGHDKMYWYQQDPGMELHLIHYSYGVNSTEKGDLSSESTVSRIRTEHFPLTLESARPSHTSQYLCASSEGGTGLEKLFFGSGTQLSVL.

The chain is built from TRBV7-9 and TRBJ2-7; TRBD2 is a possible D gene (7 bases). Germline loops: CDR1 SEHNR, CDR2 FQNEAQ (reference sequence). Trimming took off 5 bases at V and 2 bases at J, with 16 bases between the two ends. This CDR3 region has 15 residues. CDR3 DNA sequence: TGTGCCAGCAGCCCCAGAACAGGGAGGGCCTACGAGCAGTACTTC. Its protein product is CASSPRTGRAYEQYF.

This chain joins TRBV5-5 and TRBJ1-1, with no clear D. The CDR3 is made up of 12 amino acids. V lost 0 bases and J 6 bases, leaving 6 bases between the germline ends. CDR1 and CDR2 (germline): SGHKS, YYEKEE (reference sequence). The DNA for the CDR3 is TGTGCCAGCAGCTTGGGGCAGTCTGAAGCTTTCTTT. It specifies CASSLGQSEAFF.

The V gene is TRBV4-1, the J gene TRBJ1-2; possibly TRBD1 for D (6 bases). This CDR3 spans 16 amino acids. Germline CDR1 and CDR2: MGHRA and YSYEKL. V dropped 6 bases and J dropped 8 bases, with 25 bases sitting between them. CDR3 in DNA: TGCGCCAGCAGTCATACAGGGATTTCCCATTTTGGGGGCTACACCTTC. It specifies CASSHTGISHFGGYTF.

The V and J genes are TRBV28 and TRBJ1-2; 9 bases are shared with TRBD1. CDR3 length: 13 amino acids. The V and J ends lost 6 bases and 7 bases, in that order; junction bases with no gene match: 6. The germline gives CDR1 MDHEN, CDR2 SYDVKM. This CDR3 is CASSPGTGSGYTF. For the CDR3, the DNA is TGTGCCAGCAGCCCAGGGACAGGGTCTGGCTACACCTTC.

The rearrangement joins TRBV5-1 to TRBJ2-1; TRBD2 matches 8 bases. Germline loops: CDR1 SGHRS, CDR2 YFSETQ. The CDR3 runs 17 residues. After removal of 4 bases from V and 6 bases from J, the junction contained 15 bases not matched to a gene. The CDR3, as DNA: TGCGCCAGCAGCGCCATCCCGGGACTAGTGGTTGCCAATGAGCAGTTCTTC. It yields the protein CASSAIPGLVVANEQFF.

The genes are TRBV12-2 and TRBJ2-7; the D segment call TRBD2 is taken from the table without a DNA check. TRBV12-2 is labeled a pseudogene. The CDR3 loop spans 14 amino acids. For the CDR3, the DNA is TGTGCAAGTCGCTTCGTAGCGAAGTCCTACGAGCAGTACTTC. This translates into CASRFVAKSYEQYF.